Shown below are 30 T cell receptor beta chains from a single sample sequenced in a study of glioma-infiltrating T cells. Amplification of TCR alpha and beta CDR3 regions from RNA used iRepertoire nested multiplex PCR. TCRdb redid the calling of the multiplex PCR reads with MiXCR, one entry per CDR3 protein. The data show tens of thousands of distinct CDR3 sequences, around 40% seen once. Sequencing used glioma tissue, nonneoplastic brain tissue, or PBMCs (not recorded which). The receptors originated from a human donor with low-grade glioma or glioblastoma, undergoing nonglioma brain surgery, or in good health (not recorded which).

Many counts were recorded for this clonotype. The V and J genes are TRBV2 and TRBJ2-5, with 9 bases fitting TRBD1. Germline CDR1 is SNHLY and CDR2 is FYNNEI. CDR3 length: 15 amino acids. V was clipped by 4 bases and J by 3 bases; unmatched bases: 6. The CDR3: CASSAPGQGKETQYF. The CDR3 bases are TGTGCCAGCAGTGCTCCGGGACAGGGAAAAGAGACCCAGTACTTC. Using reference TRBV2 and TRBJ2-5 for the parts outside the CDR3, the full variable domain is EPEVTQTPSHQVTQMGQEVILRCVPISNHLYFYWYRQILGQKVEFLVSFYNNEISEKSEIFDDQFSVERPDGSNFTLKIRSTKLEDSAMYFCASSAPGQGKETQYFGPGTRLLVL.

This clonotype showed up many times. The CDR3 is CASNGASHNEQFF. The CDR3 nucleotides read TGTGCCAGCAATGGCGCAAGTCACAATGAGCAGTTCTTC. The V call is TRBV2, the J call TRBJ2-1, with D unresolved. The CDR3 covers 13 residues. The germline V gene encodes CDR1 SNHLY and CDR2 FYNNEI. Deletions cut 7 bases from V and 5 bases from J, with 12 bases between. The complete variable domain, with remaining parts taken from reference TRBV2 and TRBJ2-1, reads EPEVTQTPSHQVTQMGQEVILRCVPISNHLYFYWYRQILGQKVEFLVSFYNNEISEKSEIFDDQFSVERPDGSNFTLKIRSTKLEDSAMYFCASNGASHNEQFFGPGTRLTVL.

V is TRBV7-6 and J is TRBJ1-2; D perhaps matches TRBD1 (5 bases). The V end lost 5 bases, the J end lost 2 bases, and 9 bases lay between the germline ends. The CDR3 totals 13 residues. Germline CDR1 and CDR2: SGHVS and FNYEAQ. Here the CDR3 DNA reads TGTGCCAGCAGCGCTCGGGGGAACTATGGCTACACCTTC. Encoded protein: CASSARGNYGYTF.

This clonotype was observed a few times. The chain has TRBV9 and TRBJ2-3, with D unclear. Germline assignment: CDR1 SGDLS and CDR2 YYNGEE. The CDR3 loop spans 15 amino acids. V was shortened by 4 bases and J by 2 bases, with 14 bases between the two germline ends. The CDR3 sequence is CASSSTVRDTDTQYF. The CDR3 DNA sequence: TGTGCCAGCAGCTCGACTGTGAGAGACACAGATACGCAGTATTTT.

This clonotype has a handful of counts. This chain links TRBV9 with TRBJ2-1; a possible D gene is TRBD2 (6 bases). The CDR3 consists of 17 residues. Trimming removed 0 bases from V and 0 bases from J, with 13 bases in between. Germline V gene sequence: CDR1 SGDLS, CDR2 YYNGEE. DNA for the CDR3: TGTGCCAGCAGCGTAGAACCTAGCGCAAGCTCCTACAATGAGCAGTTCTTC. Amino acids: CASSVEPSASSYNEQFF.

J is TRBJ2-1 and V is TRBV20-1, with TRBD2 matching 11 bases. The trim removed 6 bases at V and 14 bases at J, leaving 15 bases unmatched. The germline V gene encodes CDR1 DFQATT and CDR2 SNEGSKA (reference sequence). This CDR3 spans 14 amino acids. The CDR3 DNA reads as TGCAGTGCACTTGGGACTAGCGGTTACAATGGGAAGTTCTTC. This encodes CSALGTSGYNGKFF.

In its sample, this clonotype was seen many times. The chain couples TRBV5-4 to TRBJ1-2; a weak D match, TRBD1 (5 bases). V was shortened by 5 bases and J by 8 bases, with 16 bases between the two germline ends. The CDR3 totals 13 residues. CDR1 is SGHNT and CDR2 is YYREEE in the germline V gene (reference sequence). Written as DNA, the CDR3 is TGTGCCAGCAGATCCCTCAGGGATGACGGCTACACCTTC. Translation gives CASRSLRDDGYTF. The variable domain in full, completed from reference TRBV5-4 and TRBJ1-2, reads ETGVTQSPTHLIKTRGQQVTLRCSSQSGHNTVSWYQQALGQGPQFIFQYYREEENGRGNFPPRFSGLQFPNYSSELNVNALELDDSALYLCASRSLRDDGYTFGSGTRLTVV.

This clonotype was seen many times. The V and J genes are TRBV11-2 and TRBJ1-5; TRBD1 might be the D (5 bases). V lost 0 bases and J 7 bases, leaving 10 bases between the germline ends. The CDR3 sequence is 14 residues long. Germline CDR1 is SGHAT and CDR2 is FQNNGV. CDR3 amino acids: CASSLDLGGQPQHF. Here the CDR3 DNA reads TGTGCCAGCAGCTTAGATCTGGGGGGACAGCCCCAGCATTTT.

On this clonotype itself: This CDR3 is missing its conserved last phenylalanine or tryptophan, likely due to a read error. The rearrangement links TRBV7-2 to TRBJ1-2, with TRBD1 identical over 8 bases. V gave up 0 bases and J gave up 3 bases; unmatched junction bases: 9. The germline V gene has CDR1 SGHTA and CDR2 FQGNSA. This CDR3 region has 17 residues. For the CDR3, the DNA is TGTGCCAGCAGCTTAGCACCGGGCAGGGGGCCTCACTATGGCTACACCCTC. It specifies CASSLAPGRGPHYGYTL.

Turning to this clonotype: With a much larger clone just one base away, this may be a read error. The CDR3 DNA follows: TGCAGCGTTGAATATCCGTCAGGGGTAGGGACCCAGTACTTC. Translated: CSVEYPSGVGTQYF. The chain uses TRBV29-1 and TRBJ2-5; TRBD1 is a possible D gene (6 bases). Germline CDR1 reads SQVTM; CDR2 reads ANQGSEA. This CDR3 is 14 amino acids long. The V end lost 2 bases, the J end lost 7 bases, and 17 bases lay between the germline ends.

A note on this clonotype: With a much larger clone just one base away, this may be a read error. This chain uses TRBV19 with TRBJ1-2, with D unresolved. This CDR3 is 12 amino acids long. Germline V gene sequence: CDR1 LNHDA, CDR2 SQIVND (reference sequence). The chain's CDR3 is CASSMRNYVYTF. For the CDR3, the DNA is TGTGCCAGTAGTATGCGAAACTATGTCTACACCTTC.

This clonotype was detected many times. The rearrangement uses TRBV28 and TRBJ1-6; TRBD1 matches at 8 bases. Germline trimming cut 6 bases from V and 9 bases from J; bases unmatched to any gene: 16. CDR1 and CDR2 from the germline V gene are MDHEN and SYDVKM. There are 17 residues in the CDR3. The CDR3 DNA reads TGTGCCAGCAGACCAAAAACCTCGACAGGGGTAGGTTCACCCCTCCACTTT. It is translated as CASRPKTSTGVGSPLHF.

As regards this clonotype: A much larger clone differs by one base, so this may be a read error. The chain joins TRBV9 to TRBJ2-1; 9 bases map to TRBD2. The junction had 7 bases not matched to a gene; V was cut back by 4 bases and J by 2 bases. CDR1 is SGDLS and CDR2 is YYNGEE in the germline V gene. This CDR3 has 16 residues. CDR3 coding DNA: TGTGCCAGCAGCAGAATTAGCGGGAGTACCTACAATGAGCAGTTCTTC. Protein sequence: CASSRISGSTYNEQFF.

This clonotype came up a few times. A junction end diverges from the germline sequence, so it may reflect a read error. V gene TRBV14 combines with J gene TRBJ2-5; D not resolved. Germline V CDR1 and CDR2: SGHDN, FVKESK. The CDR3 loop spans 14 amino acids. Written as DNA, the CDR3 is TGTGCCAGCGGCCAAGAATTACAGCAAGAGACCCAGTACTTC. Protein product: CASGQELQQETQYF.

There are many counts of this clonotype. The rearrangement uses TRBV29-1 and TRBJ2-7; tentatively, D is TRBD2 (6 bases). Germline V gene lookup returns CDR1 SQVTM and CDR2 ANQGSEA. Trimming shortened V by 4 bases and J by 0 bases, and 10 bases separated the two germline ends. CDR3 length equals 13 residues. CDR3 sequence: CSVAGGISYEQYF. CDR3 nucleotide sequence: TGCAGCGTTGCCGGCGGGATCTCCTACGAGCAGTACTTC.

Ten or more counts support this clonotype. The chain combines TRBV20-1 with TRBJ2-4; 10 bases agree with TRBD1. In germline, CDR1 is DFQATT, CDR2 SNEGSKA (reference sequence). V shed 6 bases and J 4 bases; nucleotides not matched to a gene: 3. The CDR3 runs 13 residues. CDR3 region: CSAPGQGKNIQYF. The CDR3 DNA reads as TGCAGTGCCCCGGGACAGGGGAAAAACATTCAGTACTTC.

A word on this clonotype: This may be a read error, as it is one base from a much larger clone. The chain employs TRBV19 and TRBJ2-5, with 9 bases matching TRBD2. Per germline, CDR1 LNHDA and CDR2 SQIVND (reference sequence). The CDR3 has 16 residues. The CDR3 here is CASRGKREVGGEAQYF. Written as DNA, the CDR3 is TGTGCCAGTAGAGGCAAGCGGGAGGTTGGTGGAGAGGCCCAGTACTTC.

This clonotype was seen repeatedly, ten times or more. DNA for the CDR3: TGTGCCAGCAGAGGGGACGGAGGGGATAAAGGGGAGCTGTTTTTT. Protein: CASRGDGGDKGELFF. This rearrangement joins TRBV2 to TRBJ2-2; possible D gene TRBD2, 6 bases. The V gene lost 6 bases and the J gene lost 8 bases, with 19 bases spanning the gap. The length of the CDR3 is 15 residues. In germline, CDR1 is SNHLY, CDR2 FYNNEI.

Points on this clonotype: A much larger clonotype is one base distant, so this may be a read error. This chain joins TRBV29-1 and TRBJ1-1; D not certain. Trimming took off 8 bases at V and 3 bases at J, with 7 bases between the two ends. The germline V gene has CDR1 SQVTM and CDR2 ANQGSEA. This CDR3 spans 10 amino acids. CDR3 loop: CSIVYTEAFF. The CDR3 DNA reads TGCAGCATTGTGTACACTGAAGCTTTCTTT.

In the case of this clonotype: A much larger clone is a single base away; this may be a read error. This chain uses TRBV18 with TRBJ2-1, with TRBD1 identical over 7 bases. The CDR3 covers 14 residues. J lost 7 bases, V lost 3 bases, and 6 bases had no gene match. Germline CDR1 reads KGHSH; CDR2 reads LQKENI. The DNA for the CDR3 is TGTGCCAGCTCACCGCTGGGACAGTGGAATGAGCAGTTCTTC. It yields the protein CASSPLGQWNEQFF.

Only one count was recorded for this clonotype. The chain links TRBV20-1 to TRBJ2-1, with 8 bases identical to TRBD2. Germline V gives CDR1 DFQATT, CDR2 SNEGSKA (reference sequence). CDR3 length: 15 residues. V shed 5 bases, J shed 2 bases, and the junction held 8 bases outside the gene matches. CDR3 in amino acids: CSAPQLAAPYNEQFF. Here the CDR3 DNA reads TGCAGTGCTCCCCAACTAGCGGCCCCCTACAATGAGCAGTTCTTC.

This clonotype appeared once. The CDR3 bases are TGTGTTAGCAGTTACGCTGCGGGAGGCCACGAGCAGTACTTC. Residues: CVSSYAAGGHEQYF. This chain uses TRBV6-2 or TRBV6-3 with TRBJ2-7; 8 bases match TRBD2. The CDR3 sequence is 14 residues long. Germline CDR1 reads MNHEY; CDR2 reads SVGEGT.

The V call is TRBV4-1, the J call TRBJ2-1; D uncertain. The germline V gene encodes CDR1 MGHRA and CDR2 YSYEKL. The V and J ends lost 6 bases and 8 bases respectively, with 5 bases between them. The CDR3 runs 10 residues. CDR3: CASSGDEQFF. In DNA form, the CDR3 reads TGCGCCAGCAGTGGGGATGAGCAGTTCTTC.

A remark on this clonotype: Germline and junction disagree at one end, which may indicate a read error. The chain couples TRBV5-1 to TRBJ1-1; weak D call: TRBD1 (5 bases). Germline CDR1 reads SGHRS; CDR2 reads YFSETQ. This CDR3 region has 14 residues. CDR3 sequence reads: CAGTIGRGNTEAFF. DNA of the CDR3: TGCGCCGGCACTATTGGACGGGGGAACACTGAGGCTTTCTTT.

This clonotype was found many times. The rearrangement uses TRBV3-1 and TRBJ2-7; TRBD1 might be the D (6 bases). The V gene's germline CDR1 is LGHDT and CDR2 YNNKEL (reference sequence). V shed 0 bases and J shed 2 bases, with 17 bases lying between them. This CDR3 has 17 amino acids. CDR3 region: CASSQDGMQGIPYEQYF. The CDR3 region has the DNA TGTGCCAGCAGCCAAGATGGGATGCAGGGGATCCCCTACGAGCAGTACTTC.

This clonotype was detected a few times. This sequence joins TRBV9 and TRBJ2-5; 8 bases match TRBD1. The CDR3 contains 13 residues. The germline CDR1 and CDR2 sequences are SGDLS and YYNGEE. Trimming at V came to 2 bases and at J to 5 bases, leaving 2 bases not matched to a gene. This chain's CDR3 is CASSVRGQETQYF. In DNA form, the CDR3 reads TGTGCCAGCAGCGTCAGGGGGCAGGAGACCCAGTACTTC. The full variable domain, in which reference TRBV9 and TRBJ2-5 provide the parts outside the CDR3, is DSGVTQTPKHLITATGQRVTLRCSPRSGDLSVYWYQQSLDQGLQFLIQYYNGEERAKGNILERFSAQQFPDLHSELNLSSLELGDSALYFCASSVRGQETQYFGPGTRLLVL.

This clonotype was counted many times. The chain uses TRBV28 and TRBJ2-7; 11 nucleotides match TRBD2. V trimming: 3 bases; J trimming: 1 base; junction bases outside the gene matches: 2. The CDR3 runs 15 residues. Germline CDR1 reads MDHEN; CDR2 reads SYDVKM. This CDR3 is CASSFLAGGSYEQYF. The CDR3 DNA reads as TGTGCCAGCAGTTTTCTAGCGGGAGGTTCCTACGAGCAGTACTTC.

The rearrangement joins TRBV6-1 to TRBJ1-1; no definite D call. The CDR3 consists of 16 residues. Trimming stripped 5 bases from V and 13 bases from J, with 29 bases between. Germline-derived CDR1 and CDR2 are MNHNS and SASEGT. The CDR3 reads CASSLYKFGVATEDFF. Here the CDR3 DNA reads TGTGCCAGCAGTCTCTACAAGTTCGGGGTGGCTACTGAGGATTTCTTT.

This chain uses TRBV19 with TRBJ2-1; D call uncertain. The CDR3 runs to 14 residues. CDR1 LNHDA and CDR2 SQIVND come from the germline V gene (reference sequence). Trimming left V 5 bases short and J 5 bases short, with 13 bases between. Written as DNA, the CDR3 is TGTGCCAGTAGTTTCGAGAGCCCCCACAATGAGCAGTTCTTC. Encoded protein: CASSFESPHNEQFF.

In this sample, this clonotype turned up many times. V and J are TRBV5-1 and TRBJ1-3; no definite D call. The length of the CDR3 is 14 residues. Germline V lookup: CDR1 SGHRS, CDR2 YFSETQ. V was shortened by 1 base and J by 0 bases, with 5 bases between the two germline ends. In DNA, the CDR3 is TGCGCCAGCAGCTTGTCGGACTCTGGAAACACCATATATTTT. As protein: CASSLSDSGNTIYF.